This TCR beta chain was observed in a study of control samples from healthy donors and cancer patients. Libraries were prepared by immunoSEQ multiplex PCR; TCRdb keeps only in-frame clonotypes and omits some of them. The data hold about 130,000 clones, with about 88% observed a single time. The trim removed 4 bases at V and 3 bases at J, leaving 10 bases unmatched. CDR1 is SGHNT, CDR2 YYREEE, per germline (reference sequence). This CDR3 spans 17 amino acids. The receptor was isolated from a man aged 45-65 years in good health. The chain is built from TRBV5-4 and TRBJ2-3, with 11 bases fitting TRBD2. Material: blood. Written as DNA, the CDR3 is TGTGCCAGCAGCCCGTCTAGCGGGGGGACGGGAACAGATACGCAGTATTTT. Protein sequence: CASSPSSGGTGTDTQYF.